These T cell receptor beta chains were read from a single sample in a study of blood T cell repertoires in COVID-19. Clones were read by immunoSEQ multiplex PCR, and TCRdb kept only the in-frame ones, dropping some. Among approximately 170,000 clones listed, around four fifths were seen once. Sequencing input: peripheral blood. These receptors were taken from a woman older than 75 with COVID-19, enrolled during active disease. Each CDR3 is given with its conserved first and last residue. Each record gives: D gene, J gene, V gene, clone size, CDR3 DNA, CDR3 protein. The D gene is left open where the match is weak. Size is stated for part of the rows, as once, few or many counts, or as a class when the clone is expanded.

d_call: TRBD2
j_call: TRBJ2-7
v_call: TRBV6-2/TRBV6-3
clone_size: once
cdr3_nt: TGTGCCAGCAGTTACTCTAGCGGGGCCTACGAGCAGTACTTC
cdr3_aa: CASSYSSGAYEQYF

d_call: TRBD2
j_call: TRBJ2-3
v_call: TRBV24-1
clone_size: .
cdr3_nt: TGTGCCACCAGTGCGAGCGGGGAGGGGGATACGCAGTATTTT
cdr3_aa: CATSASGEGDTQYF

d_call: TRBD1
j_call: TRBJ1-6
v_call: TRBV5-4
clone_size: .
cdr3_nt: TGTGCCAGCAGCTTGTGGGCAGGGGGGAATTCACCCCTCCACTTT
cdr3_aa: CASSLWAGGNSPLHF

d_call: TRBD1
j_call: TRBJ2-3
v_call: TRBV18
clone_size: .
cdr3_nt: TGTGCCAGCTCACAAGGACAGGGGGCCACAGATACGCAGTATTTT
cdr3_aa: CASSQGQGATDTQYF

d_call: TRBD2
j_call: TRBJ2-1
v_call: TRBV10-3
clone_size: .
cdr3_nt: TGTGCCATCAGTGACACAGCGGGAGTCAATGAGCAGTTCTTC
cdr3_aa: CAISDTAGVNEQFF

d_call: .
j_call: TRBJ1-3
v_call: TRBV7-8
clone_size: .
cdr3_nt: TGTGCCAGCAGCCTCAACTCTGGAAACACCATATATTTT
cdr3_aa: CASSLNSGNTIYF

d_call: TRBD1
j_call: TRBJ2-5
v_call: TRBV6-1
clone_size: .
cdr3_nt: TGTGCCAGCAGTGATCTTTTGGTAACAGGGGGCTACCAAGAGACCCAGTACTTC
cdr3_aa: CASSDLLVTGGYQETQYF

d_call: TRBD2
j_call: TRBJ2-5
v_call: TRBV11-2
clone_size: .
cdr3_nt: TGTGCCAGCAGCCGGAACGATCCGGGACTAACGTACCAAGAGACCCAGTACTTC
cdr3_aa: CASSRNDPGLTYQETQYF

d_call: .
j_call: TRBJ2-7
v_call: TRBV5-4
clone_size: .
cdr3_nt: TGTGCCAGCAGCTCGCCAGGGTTTTACGAGCAGTACTTC
cdr3_aa: CASSSPGFYEQYF

d_call: TRBD1
j_call: TRBJ2-6
v_call: TRBV5-4
clone_size: .
cdr3_nt: TGTGCCAGCAGACAACCGGGACAGGGTAGCTCTGGGGCCAACGTCCTGACTTTC
cdr3_aa: CASRQPGQGSSGANVLTF

d_call: .
j_call: TRBJ2-6
v_call: TRBV3-1/TRBV3-2
clone_size: .
cdr3_nt: TGTGCCAGCACCCCAGGCGGGGCCAACGTCCTGACTTTC
cdr3_aa: CASTPGGANVLTF

d_call: .
j_call: TRBJ2-1
v_call: TRBV3-1/TRBV3-2
clone_size: .
cdr3_nt: TGTGCCAGCAGCCAGGGGGGTAGGGTAGCCTACAATGAGCAGTTCTTC
cdr3_aa: CASSQGGRVAYNEQFF

d_call: .
j_call: TRBJ1-1
v_call: TRBV3-1/TRBV3-2
clone_size: few
cdr3_nt: TGTGCCAGCAGCCAAGGACAGTCCAACACTGAAGCTTTCTTT
cdr3_aa: CASSQGQSNTEAFF

d_call: TRBD1
j_call: TRBJ2-7
v_call: TRBV9
clone_size: few
cdr3_nt: TGTGCCAGCAGCGTAGGAACAGGGGCCCACTCCTACGAGCAGTACTTC
cdr3_aa: CASSVGTGAHSYEQYF

d_call: .
j_call: TRBJ1-2
v_call: TRBV6-5
clone_size: .
cdr3_nt: TGTGCCAGCAGTATGGTTGCCGCGCTGCGATATGGCTACACCTTC
cdr3_aa: CASSMVAALRYGYTF

d_call: TRBD1
j_call: TRBJ1-2
v_call: TRBV12-3/TRBV12-4
clone_size: .
cdr3_nt: TGTGCCAGCAGTCAACAGGGGTATGGCTACACCTTC
cdr3_aa: CASSQQGYGYTF

d_call: .
j_call: TRBJ1-4
v_call: TRBV5-8
clone_size: few
cdr3_nt: TGTGCCAGCAGCTTCTCAGGCGGCGGGGGTAATGAAAAACTGTTTTTT
cdr3_aa: CASSFSGGGGNEKLFF

d_call: .
j_call: TRBJ1-2
v_call: TRBV9
clone_size: .
cdr3_nt: TGTGCCAGCAGCCCCTCGTCCCTCTATGGCTACACCTTC
cdr3_aa: CASSPSSLYGYTF

d_call: .
j_call: TRBJ1-4
v_call: TRBV12-3/TRBV12-4
clone_size: once
cdr3_nt: TGTGCCAGCAGTTTACGGGGGGATGAAAAACTGTTTTTT
cdr3_aa: CASSLRGDEKLFF

d_call: .
j_call: TRBJ2-7
v_call: TRBV11-2
clone_size: .
cdr3_nt: TGTGCCAGCAGTCTACAGGGATACGAGCAGTACTTC
cdr3_aa: CASSLQGYEQYF

d_call: TRBD2
j_call: TRBJ2-2
v_call: TRBV4-2
clone_size: .
cdr3_nt: TGTGCCAGCAGCCTTACGCGAGCGGGAGGCCCCGGGGAGCTGTTTTTT
cdr3_aa: CASSLTRAGGPGELFF

d_call: .
j_call: TRBJ1-2
v_call: TRBV5-4
clone_size: .
cdr3_nt: TGTGCCACCGGGACTACGGGGTCGGTATATGGCTACACCTTC
cdr3_aa: CATGTTGSVYGYTF

d_call: .
j_call: TRBJ1-2
v_call: TRBV4-1
clone_size: .
cdr3_nt: TGCGCCAGCAGCCAAGACAGGGGATTGTATGGCTACACCTTC
cdr3_aa: CASSQDRGLYGYTF

d_call: TRBD2
j_call: TRBJ2-7
v_call: TRBV28
clone_size: .
cdr3_nt: TGTGCCAGCAATAAACTAGCGGGAGGCTACGAGCAGTACTTC
cdr3_aa: CASNKLAGGYEQYF

d_call: .
j_call: TRBJ2-2
v_call: TRBV7-3
clone_size: .
cdr3_nt: TGTGCCAGCAGCCGAACTCCTCTTAACACCGGGGAGCTGTTTTTT
cdr3_aa: CASSRTPLNTGELFF

d_call: .
j_call: TRBJ1-3
v_call: TRBV7-9
clone_size: .
cdr3_nt: TGTGCCAGCAGCTTTGATGTCAGGCCCTCTGGAAACACCATATATTTT
cdr3_aa: CASSFDVRPSGNTIYF

d_call: TRBD1
j_call: TRBJ1-1
v_call: TRBV19
clone_size: .
cdr3_nt: TGTGCCAGTAGTATCGCCGGGACAGTGAACACTGAAGCTTTCTTT
cdr3_aa: CASSIAGTVNTEAFF

d_call: .
j_call: TRBJ1-2
v_call: TRBV3-1/TRBV3-2
clone_size: .
cdr3_nt: TGTGCCAGCAGCCAAGATCCGGGGGTCCAGGCGGGCTACACCTTC
cdr3_aa: CASSQDPGVQAGYTF

d_call: .
j_call: TRBJ2-5
v_call: TRBV11-2
clone_size: .
cdr3_nt: TGTGCCAGCAGCACAGCTAGCTTCTTGGCGGAGACCCAGTACTTC
cdr3_aa: CASSTASFLAETQYF

d_call: .
j_call: TRBJ1-1
v_call: TRBV18
clone_size: .
cdr3_nt: TGTGCCAGCTCACCACCGGGGGGTCCCTTAAGGGGTGAAGCTTTCTTT
cdr3_aa: CASSPPGGPLRGEAFF

d_call: TRBD1
j_call: TRBJ1-6
v_call: TRBV6-5
clone_size: .
cdr3_nt: TGTGCCAGCAGCAGAGAGACAGGGCTCTACTCACCCCTCCACTTT
cdr3_aa: CASSRETGLYSPLHF

d_call: .
j_call: TRBJ2-5
v_call: TRBV28
clone_size: .
cdr3_nt: TGTGCCAGCAGTCGCCCTGGGACAGGGGTACTAGCGGGGGAGACCCAGTACTTC
cdr3_aa: CASSRPGTGVLAGETQYF

d_call: TRBD1
j_call: TRBJ1-4
v_call: TRBV29-1
clone_size: .
cdr3_nt: TGCAGCGCCACCCAGACAGGGGCCTCGGCTGAAAAACTGTTTTTT
cdr3_aa: CSATQTGASAEKLFF

d_call: .
j_call: TRBJ1-2
v_call: TRBV12-3/TRBV12-4
clone_size: .
cdr3_nt: TGTGCCAGCAGCACTGGTGGGGGGTATGGCTACACCTTC
cdr3_aa: CASSTGGGYGYTF

d_call: .
j_call: TRBJ2-1
v_call: TRBV12-3/TRBV12-4
clone_size: .
cdr3_nt: TGTGCCAGTACACGCACACCCAACAATGAGCAGTTCTTC
cdr3_aa: CASTRTPNNEQFF

d_call: TRBD2
j_call: TRBJ2-3
v_call: TRBV2
clone_size: few
cdr3_nt: TGTGCCAGCAGGGAGCGGGAGCAGTATTTT
cdr3_aa: CASREREQYF

d_call: TRBD1
j_call: TRBJ1-4
v_call: TRBV11-1
clone_size: .
cdr3_nt: TGTGCCAGCAGCTCCAGGACAGGTGGCGAAAAACTGTTTTTT
cdr3_aa: CASSSRTGGEKLFF

d_call: .
j_call: TRBJ2-2
v_call: TRBV15
clone_size: .
cdr3_nt: TGTGCCACCAGCAGAGACCCGAAATCGAGCGGGGAGCTGTTTTTT
cdr3_aa: CATSRDPKSSGELFF

d_call: .
j_call: TRBJ2-1
v_call: TRBV18
clone_size: few
cdr3_nt: TGTGCCAGCTCACCCGTGGGTCTACTAGCTCGGGTACGGAATGAGCAGTTCTTC
cdr3_aa: CASSPVGLLARVRNEQFF

d_call: .
j_call: TRBJ1-6
v_call: TRBV11-3
clone_size: .
cdr3_nt: TGTGCCAGCAGCTTGATCGGGAGAAATTCACCCCTCCACTTT
cdr3_aa: CASSLIGRNSPLHF

d_call: .
j_call: TRBJ1-1
v_call: TRBV2
clone_size: once
cdr3_nt: TGTGCCAGCAGAATGACAGACGTTAACACTGAAGCTTTCTTT
cdr3_aa: CASRMTDVNTEAFF

d_call: TRBD1
j_call: TRBJ1-1
v_call: TRBV25-1
clone_size: .
cdr3_nt: TGTGCCAGCAGTGATTGGACAGGGAAAGCTTTCTTT
cdr3_aa: CASSDWTGKAFF

d_call: TRBD1
j_call: TRBJ2-6
v_call: TRBV28
clone_size: .
cdr3_nt: TGTGCCAGCGCCGGGGGACAGGGGATCTCTGGGGCCAACGTCCTGACTTTC
cdr3_aa: CASAGGQGISGANVLTF

d_call: TRBD2
j_call: TRBJ2-2
v_call: TRBV28
clone_size: .
cdr3_nt: TGTGCCTCCTGGGAGGGCGGGAGGACCGGGGAGCTGTTTTTT
cdr3_aa: CASWEGGRTGELFF

d_call: .
j_call: TRBJ2-7
v_call: TRBV5-8
clone_size: .
cdr3_nt: TGTGCCAGCAGCTTCCAGGGGCTTGTTTACGAGCAGTACTTC
cdr3_aa: CASSFQGLVYEQYF

d_call: TRBD2
j_call: TRBJ2-7
v_call: TRBV11-2
clone_size: .
cdr3_nt: TGTGCCAGCAGATCCCCCGGGGGGGCCTCCTACGAGCAGTACTTC
cdr3_aa: CASRSPGGASYEQYF

d_call: .
j_call: TRBJ1-5
v_call: TRBV2
clone_size: .
cdr3_nt: TGTGCCAGCATGCGGAACCGGGGCAATCAGCCCCAGCATTTT
cdr3_aa: CASMRNRGNQPQHF